This T cell receptor beta chain was captured in a study of T cell responses to AZD1222 COVID-19 vaccine. General study results and limits: At baseline, seropositivity was found in only a handful of AZD1222 recipients. Spike-specific TCR breadth rose after two AZD1222 doses, and depth rose as well.

On this clone itself: Its antigen is undetermined.

CDR3 length: 12 residues. V trimming: 10 bases; J trimming: 7 bases; junction bases outside the gene matches: 7. Germline CDR1 is LNHDA and CDR2 is SQIVND (reference sequence). The data were produced by immunoSEQ multiplex PCR, yet TCRdb's version contains in-frame clones alone and is incomplete. The sample records about 140,000 clones, roughly 89% being singletons. The sample consisted of peripheral blood, taken 28 days after the second dose of the MenACWY control vaccine. This TCR was sampled from an adult who received the MenACWY meningococcal vaccine as a control. The rearrangement uses TRBV19 and TRBJ2-1, with TRBD1 matching over 7 bases. The CDR3 coding sequence is TGTGCCACCGCGGACAGGCTAAATGAGCAGTTCTTC. Translation gives CATADRLNEQFF.